The rows below give T cell receptor beta chains drawn from one sample of a study of cytomegalovirus exposure and HLA in healthy donors. TCRdb's table, derived via immunoSEQ multiplex PCR, lists solely in-frame clones and lacks some. The sample records about 31,000 clones, about 65% being singletons. The sequenced sample was PBMCs. The source of these receptors is a man in his fifties in good health and CMV-seropositive. CDR3s include the opening cysteine and the closing phenylalanine or tryptophan. D genes are given only for firm matches. Some rows have no size entry. The others give once, few or many, or a class for an expanded clone.

V gene	D gene	J gene	clone size	CDR3 DNA	CDR3 protein
TRBV6-5	NA	TRBJ2-7	NA	TGTGCCAGCAGTTACTCCGGGTTCCGGGGCGAGCAGTACTTC	CASSYSGFRGEQYF
TRBV4-1	NA	TRBJ2-2	NA	TGCGCCAGCAGCCAAGTATTAATGAACACCGGGGAGCTGTTTTTT	CASSQVLMNTGELFF
TRBV29-1	TRBD2	TRBJ2-5	NA	TGCAGCGTTGTCCCCGCGGGGGAGAGGGAGACCCAGTACTTC	CSVVPAGERETQYF
TRBV11-3	NA	TRBJ2-1	NA	TGTGCCAGCAGCTTAGCGGGGACCTACAATGAGCAGTTCTTC	CASSLAGTYNEQFF
TRBV5-1	TRBD2	TRBJ2-7	NA	TGCGCCAGCAGCATAAACCCGGGACTAGCTTACGAGCAGTACTTC	CASSINPGLAYEQYF
TRBV6-1	TRBD1	TRBJ1-1	NA	TGTGCCAGCAGCGAAAAAGGGACAGCGACCGGTACGGCTGAAGCTTTCTTT	CASSEKGTATGTAEAFF
TRBV6-1	TRBD1	TRBJ1-1	NA	TGTGCCAGCAGGACCCGGGACAGGGACACTGAAGCTTTCTTT	CASRTRDRDTEAFF
TRBV5-1	NA	TRBJ1-1	NA	TGCGCCAGCAGCTCGGGAGGGTTGAGCACTGAAGCTTTCTTT	CASSSGGLSTEAFF
TRBV29-1	NA	TRBJ1-2	NA	TGCAGCGTGCCTAGCGGGAACTATGGCTACACCTTC	CSVPSGNYGYTF
TRBV9	NA	TRBJ2-7	NA	TGTGCCAGCAGCGTTATAAAGCAGTACTTC	CASSVIKQYF
TRBV6-6	NA	TRBJ2-7	NA	TGTGCCAGCAGCCAGAAGTACGAGCAGTACTTC	CASSQKYEQYF
TRBV30	NA	TRBJ2-7	few	TGTGCCTGGAGTGACGGAGGGTTGCACGAGCAGTACTTC	CAWSDGGLHEQYF
TRBV10-1	TRBD2	TRBJ2-5	NA	TGCGCCAGCAGTAGCGGGAGGGCCGGGGAGACCCAGTACTTC	CASSSGRAGETQYF
TRBV5-4	TRBD1	TRBJ2-2	NA	TGTGCCAGCAGCTCACCGGGACAGGGAGTCCGCGGGGAGCTGTTTTTT	CASSSPGQGVRGELFF
TRBV10-3	NA	TRBJ1-2	NA	TGTGCCATCAGTCAAGGGGATGGAACTAACTATGGCTACACCTTC	CAISQGDGTNYGYTF
TRBV5-6	NA	TRBJ2-7	NA	TGTGCCAGCAGCATCACAGGTACCTCCTACGAGCAGTACTTC	CASSITGTSYEQYF
TRBV29-1	TRBD1	TRBJ2-1	NA	TGCAGCGCTAGGACAGGGGGATCGGCCAATGAGCAGTTCTTC	CSARTGGSANEQFF
TRBV5-1	NA	TRBJ2-3	NA	TGCGCCAGCAGCTTGGCCCCCGGGACAGATACGCAGTATTTT	CASSLAPGTDTQYF